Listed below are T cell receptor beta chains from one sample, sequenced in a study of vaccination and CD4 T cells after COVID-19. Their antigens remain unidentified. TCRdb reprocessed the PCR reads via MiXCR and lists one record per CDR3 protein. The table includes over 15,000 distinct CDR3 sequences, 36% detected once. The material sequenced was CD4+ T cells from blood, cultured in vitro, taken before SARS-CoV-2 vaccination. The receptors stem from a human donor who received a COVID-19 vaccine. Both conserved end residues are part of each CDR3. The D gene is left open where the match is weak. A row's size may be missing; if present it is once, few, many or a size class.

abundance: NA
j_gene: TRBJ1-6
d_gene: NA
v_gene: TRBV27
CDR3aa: CASSSDGGPRLSSYNSPLHF
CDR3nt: TGTGCCAGCAGTTCTGACGGGGGACCCCGATTGAGCTCCTATAATTCACCCCTCCACTTT

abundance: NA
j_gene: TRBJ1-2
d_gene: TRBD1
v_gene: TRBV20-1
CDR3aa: CSARDKGQGLTIGYTF
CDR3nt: TGCAGTGCTAGAGATAAGGGACAGGGGTTAACTATTGGCTACACCTTC

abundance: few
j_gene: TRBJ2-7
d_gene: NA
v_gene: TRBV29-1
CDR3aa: CSVGYSYEQYF
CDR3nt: TGCAGCGTTGGTTACTCCTACGAGCAGTACTTC

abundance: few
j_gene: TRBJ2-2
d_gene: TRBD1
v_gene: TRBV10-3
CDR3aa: CAISEPADGTGTNTGELFF
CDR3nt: TGTGCCATCAGTGAGCCAGCTGATGGGACAGGGACGAACACCGGGGAGCTGTTTTTT

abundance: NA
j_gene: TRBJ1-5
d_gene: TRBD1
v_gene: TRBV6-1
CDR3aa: CASNPTGAGNQPQHF
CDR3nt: TGTGCCAGCAACCCCACAGGGGCGGGCAATCAGCCCCAGCATTTT

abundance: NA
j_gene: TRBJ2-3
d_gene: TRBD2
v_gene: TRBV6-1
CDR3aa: CATRALAGTLGTQYF
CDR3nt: TGTGCCACCAGAGCCCTAGCGGGGACCCTTGGCACGCAGTATTTT

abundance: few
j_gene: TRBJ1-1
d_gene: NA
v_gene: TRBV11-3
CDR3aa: CASKSARAQTEAFF
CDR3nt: TGTGCCAGCAAGAGTGCCAGGGCCCAAACTGAAGCTTTCTTT

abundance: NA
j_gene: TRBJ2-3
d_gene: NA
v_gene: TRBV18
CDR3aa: CASSQTTSRGDTQYF
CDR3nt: TGTGCCAGCTCCCAAACCACCAGTCGCGGGGATACGCAGTATTTT

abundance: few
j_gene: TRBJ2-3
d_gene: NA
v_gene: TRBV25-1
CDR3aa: CASARSTDTQYF
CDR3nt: TGTGCCAGCGCGAGGAGCACAGATACGCAGTATTTT

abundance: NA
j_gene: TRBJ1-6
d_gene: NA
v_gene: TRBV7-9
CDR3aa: CASSAQGNSPLHF
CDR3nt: TGTGCCAGCAGCGCCCAGGGTAATTCACCCCTCCACTTT

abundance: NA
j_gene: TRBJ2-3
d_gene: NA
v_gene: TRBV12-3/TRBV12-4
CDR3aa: CASSLAGGLDTQYF
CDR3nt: TGTGCCAGCAGTTTAGCGGGGGGGCTTGATACGCAGTATTTT

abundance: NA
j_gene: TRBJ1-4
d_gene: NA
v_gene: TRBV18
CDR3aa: CASSPGRFNEKLFF
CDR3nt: TGTGCCAGCTCACCAGGGCGGTTCAATGAAAAACTGTTTTTT

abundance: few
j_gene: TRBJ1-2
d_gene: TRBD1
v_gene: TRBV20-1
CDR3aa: CSAGLQGLYGYTF
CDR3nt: TGCAGTGCGGGCCTACAGGGGCTCTATGGCTACACCTTC

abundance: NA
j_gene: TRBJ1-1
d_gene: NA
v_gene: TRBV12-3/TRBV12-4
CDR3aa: CASSLGGSTEAFF
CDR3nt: TGTGCCAGCAGCCTCGGGGGATCCACTGAAGCTTTCTTT

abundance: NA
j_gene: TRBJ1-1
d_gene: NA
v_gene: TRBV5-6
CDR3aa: CASSLLGTAFF
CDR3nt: TGTGCCAGCAGCTTGCTGGGGACCGCTTTCTTT

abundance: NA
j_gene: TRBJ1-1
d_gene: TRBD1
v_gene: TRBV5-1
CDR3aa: CASSAGQGKTEAFF
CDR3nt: TGCGCCAGCAGCGCAGGACAGGGGAAAACTGAAGCTTTCTTT

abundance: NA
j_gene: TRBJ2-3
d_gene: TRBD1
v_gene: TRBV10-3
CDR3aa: CAIRKDRGVDTQYF
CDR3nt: TGTGCCATCAGGAAGGACAGGGGTGTCGATACGCAGTATTTT

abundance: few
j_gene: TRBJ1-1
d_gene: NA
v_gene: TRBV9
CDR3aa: CASSVEPTGRTEAFF
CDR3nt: TGTGCCAGCAGCGTAGAACCCACGGGAAGAACTGAAGCTTTCTTT

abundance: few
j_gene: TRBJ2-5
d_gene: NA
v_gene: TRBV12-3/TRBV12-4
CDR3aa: CASSLPGGLETQYF
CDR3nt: TGTGCCAGCAGTTTACCCGGGGGATTGGAGACCCAGTACTTC

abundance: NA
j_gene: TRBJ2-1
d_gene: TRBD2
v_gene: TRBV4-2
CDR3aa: CASSQVGTIHEQFF
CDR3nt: TGTGCCAGCAGCCAAGTCGGGACTATCCATGAGCAGTTCTTC

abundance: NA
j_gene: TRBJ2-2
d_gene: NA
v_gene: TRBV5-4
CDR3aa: CASSPTRINTGELFF
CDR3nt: TGTGCCAGCAGCCCGACCCGAATTAACACCGGGGAGCTGTTTTTT

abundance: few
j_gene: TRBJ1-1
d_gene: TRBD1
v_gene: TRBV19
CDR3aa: CASSQGAGTEAFF
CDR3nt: TGTGCCAGTAGTCAGGGGGCGGGAACTGAAGCTTTCTTT

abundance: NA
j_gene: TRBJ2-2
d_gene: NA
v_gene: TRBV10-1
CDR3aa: CASRRENTGELFF
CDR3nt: TGCGCCAGCAGACGAGAGAACACCGGGGAGCTGTTTTTT

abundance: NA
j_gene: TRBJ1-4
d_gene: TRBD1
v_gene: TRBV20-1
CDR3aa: CSARTGVDNEKLFF
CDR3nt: TGCAGTGCTAGAACAGGGGTCGATAATGAAAAACTGTTTTTT

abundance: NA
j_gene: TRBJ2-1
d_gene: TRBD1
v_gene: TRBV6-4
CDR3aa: CASRGTGGNNEQFF
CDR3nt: TGTGCCAGCAGGGGGACAGGGGGAAACAATGAGCAGTTCTTC

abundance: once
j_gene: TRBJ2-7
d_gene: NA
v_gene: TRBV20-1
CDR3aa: CSARDGSGLSYEQYF
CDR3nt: TGCAGTGCTAGAGATGGATCCGGCCTCTCCTACGAGCAGTACTTC

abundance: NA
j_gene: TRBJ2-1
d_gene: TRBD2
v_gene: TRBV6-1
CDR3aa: CASSPLMTGGRNEQFF
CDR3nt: TGTGCCAGCAGTCCCCTCATGACGGGGGGGCGGAATGAGCAGTTCTTC

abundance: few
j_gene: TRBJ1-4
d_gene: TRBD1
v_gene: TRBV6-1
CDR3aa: CASRQGRGKLFF
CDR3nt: TGTGCCAGCAGACAGGGGAGGGGTAAACTGTTTTTT

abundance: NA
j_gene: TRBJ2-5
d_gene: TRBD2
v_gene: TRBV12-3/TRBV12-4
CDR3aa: CASSLEGRAETQYF
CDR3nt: TGTGCCAGCAGTTTAGAGGGGAGGGCAGAGACCCAGTACTTC

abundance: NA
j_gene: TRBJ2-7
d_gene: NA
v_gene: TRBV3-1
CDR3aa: CASSQEILAADLYF
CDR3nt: TGTGCCAGCAGCCAAGAAATATTAGCGGCTGATCTGTACTTC

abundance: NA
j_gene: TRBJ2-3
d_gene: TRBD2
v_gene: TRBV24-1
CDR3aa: CATSETSGGRTDTQYF
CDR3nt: TGTGCCACCAGTGAGACTAGCGGGGGGCGCACAGATACGCAGTATTTT

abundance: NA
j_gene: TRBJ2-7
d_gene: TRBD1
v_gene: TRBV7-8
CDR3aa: CASSTATGTTYEQYF
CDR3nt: TGTGCCAGCAGCACCGCGACAGGGACCACCTACGAGCAGTACTTC

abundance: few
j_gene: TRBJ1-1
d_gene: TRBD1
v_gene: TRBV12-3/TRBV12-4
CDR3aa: CASSFRGENTEAFF
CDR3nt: TGTGCCAGCAGTTTCAGGGGGGAGAACACTGAAGCTTTCTTT

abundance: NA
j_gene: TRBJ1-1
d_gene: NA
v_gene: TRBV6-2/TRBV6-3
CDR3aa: CASSYRTRVIVEAFF
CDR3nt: TGTGCCAGCAGTTACCGGACCCGGGTTATCGTTGAAGCTTTCTTT

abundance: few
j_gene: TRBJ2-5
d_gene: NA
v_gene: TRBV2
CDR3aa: CASSDGGYKETQYF
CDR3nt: TGTGCCAGCAGTGACGGAGGATACAAAGAGACCCAGTACTTC

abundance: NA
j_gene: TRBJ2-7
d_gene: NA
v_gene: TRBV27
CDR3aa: CASSSEQYF
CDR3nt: TGTGCCAGCAGTTCCGAGCAGTACTTC

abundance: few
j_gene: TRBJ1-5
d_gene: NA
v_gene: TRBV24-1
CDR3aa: CATSESRVYQPQHF
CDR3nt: TGTGCCACCAGTGAGAGCAGGGTGTATCAGCCCCAGCATTTT

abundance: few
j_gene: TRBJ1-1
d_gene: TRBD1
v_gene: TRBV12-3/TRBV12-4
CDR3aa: CASRGDRGEAFF
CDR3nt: TGTGCCAGCAGGGGGGACAGAGGTGAAGCTTTCTTT

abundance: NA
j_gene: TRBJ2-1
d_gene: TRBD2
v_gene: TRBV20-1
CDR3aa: CSAGLVYNEQFF
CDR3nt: TGCAGTGCTGGACTAGTCTACAATGAGCAGTTCTTC

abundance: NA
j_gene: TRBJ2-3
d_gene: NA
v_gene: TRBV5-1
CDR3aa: CASRKRTETDTQYF
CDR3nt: TGCGCCAGCAGAAAAAGGACAGAAACAGATACGCAGTATTTT

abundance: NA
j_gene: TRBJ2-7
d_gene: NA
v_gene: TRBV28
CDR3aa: CASQTADPPFGQYF
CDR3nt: TGTGCCAGCCAAACCGCGGACCCGCCTTTCGGGCAGTACTTC

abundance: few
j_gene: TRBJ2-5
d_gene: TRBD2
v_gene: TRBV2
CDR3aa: CASSVIAGGGETQYF
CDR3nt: TGTGCCAGCAGTGTAATAGCGGGGGGCGGAGAGACCCAGTACTTC

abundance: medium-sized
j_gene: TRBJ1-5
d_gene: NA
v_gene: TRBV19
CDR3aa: CASSTGQFNQPQHF
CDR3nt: TGTGCCAGTAGTACCGGACAGTTCAATCAGCCCCAGCATTTT

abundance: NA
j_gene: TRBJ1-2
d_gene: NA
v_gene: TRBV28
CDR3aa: CASSSGYGYTF
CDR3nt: TGTGCCAGCAGTTCTGGCTATGGCTACACCTTC

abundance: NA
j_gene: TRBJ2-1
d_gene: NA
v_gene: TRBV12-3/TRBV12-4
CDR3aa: CASRYRVSYNEQFF
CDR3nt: TGTGCCAGCAGATATAGAGTTAGCTACAATGAGCAGTTCTTC

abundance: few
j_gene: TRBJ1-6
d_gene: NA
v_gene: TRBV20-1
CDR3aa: CSAQGGGAAYRNSPLHF
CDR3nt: TGCAGTGCCCAAGGGGGGGGGGCCGCGTATAGGAATTCACCCCTCCACTTT

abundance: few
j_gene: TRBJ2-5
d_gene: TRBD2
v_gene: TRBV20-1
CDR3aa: CSAGLAGGREETQYF
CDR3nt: TGCAGTGCTGGGTTAGCGGGGGGGCGAGAAGAGACCCAGTACTTC

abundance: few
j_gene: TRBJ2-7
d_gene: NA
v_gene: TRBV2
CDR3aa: CASSVSISLGGDRGEQYF
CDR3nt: TGTGCCAGCAGTGTATCTATCAGTCTGGGGGGCGATAGGGGCGAGCAGTACTTC

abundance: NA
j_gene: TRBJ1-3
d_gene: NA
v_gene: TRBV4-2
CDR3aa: CASSLRQGRGDSGNTIYF
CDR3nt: TGTGCCAGCAGCCTACGCCAGGGAAGAGGAGACTCTGGAAACACCATATATTTT

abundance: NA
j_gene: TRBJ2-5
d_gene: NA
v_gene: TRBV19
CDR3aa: CASSIGQGTKTQYF
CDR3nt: TGTGCCAGTAGTATAGGGCAGGGAACAAAGACCCAGTACTTC

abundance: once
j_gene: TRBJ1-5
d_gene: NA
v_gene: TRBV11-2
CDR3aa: CASSPSGQPQHF
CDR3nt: TGTGCCAGCAGCCCCTCGGGGCAGCCCCAGCATTTT

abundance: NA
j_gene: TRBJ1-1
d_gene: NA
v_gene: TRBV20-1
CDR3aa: CSARRWGEGGTEAFF
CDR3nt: TGCAGTGCTAGGAGGTGGGGGGAGGGTGGCACTGAAGCTTTCTTT